The 2 T cell receptor beta chains below come from one sample, sequenced in a study of cytomegalovirus exposure and HLA in healthy donors. The PCR had 60 Vbeta and 13 Jbeta primers. Profiled with immunoSEQ multiplex PCR; TCRdb holds only in-frame clones, not every one. The table has about 180,000 clones, approximately 70% seen once; the top ten hold 2.5%. Material for sequencing was PBMCs. Receptors originate from a human donor in good health.

This clone was recorded a few times. The genes are TRBV2 and TRBJ2-7; 11 positions match TRBD1. Trimming cost V 1 base and J 6 bases; bases outside gene matches: 5. The CDR3 consists of 15 residues. Germline CDR1 and CDR2: SNHLY and FYNNEI. CDR3: CASSEVWTGGPEQYF. The CDR3 DNA sequence: TGTGCCAGCAGTGAAGTGTGGACAGGGGGCCCCGAGCAGTACTTC.

The chain combines TRBV18 with TRBJ2-7, with 7 bases identical to TRBD1. This CDR3 contains 14 residues. Germline CDR1 is KGHSH and CDR2 is LQKENI. V gave up 3 bases and J gave up 3 bases; unmatched junction bases: 5. This CDR3 is CASSPARDSYEQYF. CDR3 in DNA: TGTGCCAGCTCACCTGCCCGGGACAGCTACGAGCAGTACTTC.